This TCR beta chain was documented in a study of OX40 agonist ivuxolimab in advanced cancers. Turning to the study itself: Subjects had a mean age of roughly 60 years, with a range of about 23 to 85; around 80% were male.

Study-level points and caveats: The study found that CD8+ T cells averaged more expanded clones than CD4+. CD4+ and CD8+ T cells in blood underwent clonal expansion by week 6 at 0.1 to 3.0 mg/kg.

Autoimmune disease history or systemic immunosuppression disqualified patients. TCRdb keeps only in-frame clones here, not all; method: immunoSEQ multiplex PCR. Of 35,000 to 50,000 clones in the sample, more than 75% were seen once. Germline assignment: CDR1 MGHRA and CDR2 YSYEKL. J gave up 4 bases and V 0 bases, and 10 bases lay outside the gene matches. CDR3 length: 17 amino acids. Details on this clone: What it binds is unknown.

The V and J genes are TRBV4-1 and TRBJ2-5; 8 positions match TRBD2. The clonotype was recovered from an adult with an advanced solid tumor such as melanoma, head and neck, liver or kidney cancer. Sequencing used CD4+ or CD8+ T cells sorted from blood, obtained in a trial of the OX40 agonist ivuxolimab. CDR3 amino acids: CASSQEWSGGMGETQYF. In DNA, the CDR3 is TGCGCCAGCAGCCAAGAATGGAGCGGGGGTATGGGAGAGACCCAGTACTTC.